These 9 T cell receptor beta chains share one sample of origin, sequenced in a study of blood T cells in healthy people across ages. Through a sample-barcoded 5' primer and a J-beta primer mix, a second PCR was run for roughly 7 to 11 cycles. TCRdb re-analysed the 5' RACE reads in MiXCR, keeping a single row per CDR3 protein. The sample consists of 1.5 million to 1.8 million distinct CDR3 sequences, 35% to 45% of them appearing once. The specimen sequenced was blood. Receptors originate from a woman younger than 35 in good health.

The V call is TRBV20-1, the J call TRBJ2-1, with 7 bases that match TRBD1. The germline CDR1 and CDR2 sequences are DFQATT and SNEGSKA (reference sequence). CDR3 size: 14 residues. The ends lost 3 bases at V and 7 bases at J; junction bases unmatched: 9. The CDR3: CSASNRGRRNEQFF. CDR3 nucleotide sequence: TGCAGTGCTAGTAATAGGGGGCGAAGGAATGAGCAGTTCTTC.

This clonotype has more than one count but fewer than ten. The chain joins TRBV27 to TRBJ2-7; D may correspond to TRBD1 or TRBD2 (5 bases each). The germline V gene encodes CDR1 MNHEY and CDR2 SMNVEV (reference sequence). Trimming shortened V by 4 bases and J by 0 bases, and 19 bases separated the two germline ends. The CDR3 loop spans 17 amino acids. The CDR3 nucleotides are TGTGCCAGCAGTTCCCTTCCGGGACGGAGAGCCTCCTACGAGCAGTACTTC. Amino acid sequence: CASSSLPGRRASYEQYF.

V is TRBV19 and J is TRBJ2-1, with 8 bases that match TRBD2. The CDR3 totals 14 residues. V shed 4 bases and J 7 bases; nucleotides not matched to a gene: 6. The germline gives CDR1 LNHDA, CDR2 SQIVND (reference sequence). The CDR3, as DNA: TGTGCCAGTAGTAACCGCCGGGGGGGGAATGAGCAGTTCTTC. This codes for CASSNRRGGNEQFF.

In this sample, this clonotype turned up many times. The gene calls are TRBV20-1 and TRBJ2-2; 12 bases are a match to TRBD2. Germline CDR1 and CDR2: DFQATT and SNEGSKA (reference sequence). V shed 2 bases and J 7 bases; nucleotides not matched to a gene: 8. This CDR3 region has 16 residues. CDR3 coding DNA: TGCAGTGCTAGAATACCTAGCGGGAGGGCCTACGGGGAGCTGTTTTTT. It translates to CSARIPSGRAYGELFF.

The gene calls are TRBV24-1 and TRBJ1-2; no definite D call. Germline V gene lookup returns CDR1 KGHDR and CDR2 SFDVKD. CDR3 length equals 13 residues. V was pared by 3 bases and J by 5 bases, with 9 bases between. The CDR3, as DNA: TGTGCCACCAGTGATGGCAGGAAATATGGCTACACCTTC. The encoded protein is CATSDGRKYGYTF.

There are a few counts of this clonotype. The chain combines TRBV29-1 with TRBJ2-1; 8 bases are a match to TRBD2. V shed 7 bases and J 6 bases; nucleotides not matched to a gene: 8. The CDR3 contains 13 residues. Per germline, CDR1 SQVTM and CDR2 ANQGSEA. The CDR3 spells CSAREGLGNEQFF. CDR3 DNA: TGCAGCGCTCGGGAGGGCCTAGGCAATGAGCAGTTCTTC.

With regard to this clonotype: One end of the junction does not line up with germline, which may come from a read error. The chain couples TRBV11-1 to TRBJ1-2; D might be TRBD1 (6 bases). Germline-derived CDR1 and CDR2 are SGHAT and FQDESV (reference sequence). The CDR3 runs to 16 residues. CDR3 sequence: CVSSRGHDIGNYGYTF. CDR3 coding DNA: TGTGTCAGCAGCAGGGGACACGACATCGGGAACTATGGCTACACCTTC.

A few counts support this clonotype. The chain carries TRBV6-1 and TRBJ2-7, with a weak D call TRBD2 (7 bases). CDR1 MNHNS and CDR2 SASEGT come from the germline V gene. V was pared by 6 bases and J by 1 base, with 13 bases between. The CDR3 is 14 residues long. CDR3 coding DNA: TGTGCCAGCAGGTCGGGGGGCCGATCCTACGAGCAGTACTTC. This sequence encodes CASRSGGRSYEQYF.

This clonotype was seen only a few times. The chain couples TRBV7-2 to TRBJ1-2, with TRBD1 matching 9 bases. This CDR3 comprises 16 residues. Per germline, CDR1 SGHTA and CDR2 FQGNSA. V lost 3 bases, J lost 4 bases, and 9 bases stayed unmatched. The DNA of the CDR3 is TGTGCCAGCAGCTTTTTTCATGGGACAGGGTTCTATGGCTACACCTTC. Protein sequence: CASSFFHGTGFYGYTF.